What follows are 10 T cell receptor beta chains derived from one specimen sequenced in a study of OX40 agonist ivuxolimab in advanced cancers. Generated by immunoSEQ multiplex PCR, the TCRdb table keeps only in-frame clones and is missing some. Among under 85,000 clones listed, about three quarters were seen once. Sequencing was performed on CD4+ or CD8+ T cells sorted from blood, taken in a trial of the OX40 agonist ivuxolimab. Source of these receptors: an adult with an advanced solid tumor such as melanoma, head and neck, liver or kidney cancer.

V gene TRBV7-2 combines with J gene TRBJ1-5; 10 bases match TRBD1. The V gene's germline CDR1 is SGHTA and CDR2 FQGNSA. Trimming removed 6 bases from V and 3 bases from J; junction bases left unmatched: 8. The CDR3 contains 16 residues. CDR3 nucleotide sequence: TGTGCCAGCAGGGCACCGGGACAGGGGAACAATCAGCCCCAGCATTTT. Translated: CASRAPGQGNNQPQHF.

The chain carries TRBV5-1 and TRBJ2-1, with D possibly TRBD2 on 5 matching bases. There are 13 residues in the CDR3. Per the germline V gene, CDR1 is SGHRS and CDR2 is YFSETQ. Trimming shortened V by 1 base and J by 7 bases, and 9 bases separated the two germline ends. In DNA form, the CDR3 reads TGCGCCAGCAGCTTGATACCGGGGAATGAGCAGTTCTTC. It yields the protein CASSLIPGNEQFF. Complete variable domain (other parts from reference TRBV5-1 and TRBJ2-1): KAGVTQTPRYLIKTRGQQVTLSCSPISGHRSVSWYQQTPGQGLQFLFEYFSETQRNKGNFPGRFSGRQFSNSRSEMNVSTLELGDSALYLCASSLIPGNEQFFGPGTRLTVL.

The chain joins TRBV4-1 to TRBJ1-6; D is ambiguous. V was pared by 0 bases and J by 2 bases, with 5 bases between. Germline CDR1 is MGHRA and CDR2 is YSYEKL. This CDR3 has 15 amino acids. DNA for the CDR3: TGCGCCAGCAGCCAAGATTGGCCCTATAATTCACCCCTCCACTTT. This gives the protein CASSQDWPYNSPLHF.

The J gene is TRBJ2-3, the V gene TRBV19; TRBD2 aligns across 8 bases. Germline CDR1 reads LNHDA; CDR2 reads SQIVND (reference sequence). V was pared by 6 bases and J by 4 bases, with 3 bases of the junction left unmatched. This CDR3 is 13 amino acids long. CDR3 protein: CASSGGAADTQYF. CDR3 nucleotides: TGTGCCAGTAGCGGGGGGGCAGCAGATACGCAGTATTTT.

The V gene is TRBV5-6, the J gene TRBJ1-5; 8 bases fit TRBD1. The J segment lost 4 bases and the V segment lost 4 bases, leaving 4 bases of the junction unmatched. Looked up from germline, CDR1 is SGHDT and CDR2 is YYEEEE. The CDR3 covers 14 residues. The CDR3: CASSLRTGNQPQHF. CDR3 sequence (DNA): TGTGCCAGCAGCCTCCGGACAGGGAATCAGCCCCAGCATTTT.

The V gene is TRBV6-6, the J gene TRBJ2-3, with 12 nucleotides matching TRBD2. Germline V CDR1 and CDR2: MNHNY, SVGAGI (reference sequence). The V gene end was trimmed by 4 bases and the J gene end by 5 bases; junction bases not matched to a gene: 7. The CDR3 spans 16 residues. CDR3 nucleotides: TGTGCCAGCAGTTCCCGACTAGCGGGGGAGGAAGATACGCAGTATTTT. Protein: CASSSRLAGEEDTQYF.

This clone has just one count. This rearrangement joins TRBV29-1 to TRBJ2-3; TRBD2 aligns across 9 bases. The length of the CDR3 is 15 residues. V lost 6 bases, J lost 2 bases, and 9 bases stayed unmatched. Germline loops: CDR1 SQVTM, CDR2 ANQGSEA. In nucleotides, the CDR3 is TGCAGCGTCCCTATGACTAGCGGAAACACAGATACGCAGTATTTT. Translated: CSVPMTSGNTDTQYF.

The chain carries TRBV27 and TRBJ2-7; 10 nucleotides line up with TRBD1. Losses at the gene ends were 1 base for V and 3 bases for J; bases not matched to a gene: 9. The CDR3 sequence is 17 residues long. Germline V CDR1 and CDR2: MNHEY, SMNVEV (reference sequence). CDR3: CASSLLMGQGINYEQYF. CDR3 in DNA: TGTGCCAGCAGTTTATTGATGGGACAGGGGATAAACTACGAGCAGTACTTC.

The chain has TRBV19 and TRBJ2-7; D is perhaps TRBD2 (5 bases). With 7 bases removed from V and 6 bases from J, the gap between germline ends came to 13 bases. Germline V lookup: CDR1 LNHDA, CDR2 SQIVND (reference sequence). CDR3 size: 12 residues. CDR3 nucleotide sequence: TGTGCCAGTATAGGGCTAGCAGGCGAGCAGTACTTC. This encodes CASIGLAGEQYF.

This chain connects TRBV28 to TRBJ1-1, with D maybe TRBD1 (5 bases). Trimming removed 5 bases from V and 1 base from J, with 14 bases in between. The CDR3 covers 15 residues. Germline-derived CDR1 and CDR2 are MDHEN and SYDVKM. Here the CDR3 reads CASSPGDRTNTEAFF. The CDR3 nucleotides are TGTGCCAGCAGTCCGGGCGACAGAACGAACACTGAAGCTTTCTTT.